This T cell receptor beta chain stems from a study of cytomegalovirus exposure and HLA in healthy donors. 13 Jbeta primers and 60 Vbeta primers were used for the PCR. The assay was immunoSEQ multiplex PCR, and TCRdb's table has in-frame clones only and misses some. The table shows around 180,000 clones, with roughly 88% occurring only once. There are 14 residues in the CDR3. V lost 1 base, J lost 5 bases, and 1 base stayed unmatched. CDR1 and CDR2 from the germline V gene are SGHDN and FVKESK. Study outcomes and limitations: Further analysis was carried out later, and it showed several of the most significant clusters appearing linked to common viral pathogens. In a later analysis, a genetic analysis reported fewer productive-TCR N-insertions in an Asian-associated ancestry cluster than the cohort average.

Concerning this clone: What it binds is not known. Other DNA sequences in the same sample also yield this CDR3.

This receptor was identified in a girl aged 2 to 10 in good health and CMV-seropositive. This chain uses TRBV14 with TRBJ2-1; TRBD1 matches 8 bases. Material: PBMCs. CDR3 amino acids: CASSQAGGNNEQFF. The DNA of the CDR3 is TGTGCCAGCAGCCAAGCAGGGGGCAACAATGAGCAGTTCTTC.